This T cell receptor beta chain was identified during a study of early stage breast cancer tumors. Study-level results: In about 85% of the 16 patients, blood comparison separated tumor from normal breast.

Germline V gene data show CDR1 as SGHNT and CDR2 as YYREEE (reference sequence). The CDR3 runs 12 residues. V lost 10 bases, J lost 0 bases, and 11 bases lay in between. About this clone itself: The antigen is undetermined.

Each sample had two DNA replicates, roughly 0.48 ug blood or around 1.4 ug tissue. The data were produced by immunoSEQ multiplex PCR, yet TCRdb's version contains in-frame clones alone and is incomplete. The sample contains just under 30,000 clones, 84% of which appear only once. What was sequenced was blood. This chain uses TRBV5-4 with TRBJ2-7; D remains ambiguous. This receptor was obtained from a person between 45 and 65 years old with breast cancer. DNA for the CDR3: TGTGCCTCTGGACCAAGCTCCTACGAGCAGTACTTC. Translating it yields CASGPSSYEQYF.